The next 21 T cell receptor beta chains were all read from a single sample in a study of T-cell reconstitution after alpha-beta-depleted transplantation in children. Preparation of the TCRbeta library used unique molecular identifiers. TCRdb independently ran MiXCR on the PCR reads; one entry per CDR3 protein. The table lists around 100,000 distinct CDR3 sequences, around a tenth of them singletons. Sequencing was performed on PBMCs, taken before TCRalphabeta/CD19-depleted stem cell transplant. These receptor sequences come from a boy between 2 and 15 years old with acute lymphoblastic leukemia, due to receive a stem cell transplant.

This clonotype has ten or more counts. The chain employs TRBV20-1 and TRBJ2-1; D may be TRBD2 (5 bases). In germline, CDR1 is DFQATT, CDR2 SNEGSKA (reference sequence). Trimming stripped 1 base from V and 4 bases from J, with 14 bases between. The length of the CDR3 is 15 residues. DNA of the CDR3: TGCAGTGCTAGAGTGCTAGCTGAAGTATACAATGAGCAGTTCTTC. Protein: CSARVLAEVYNEQFF.

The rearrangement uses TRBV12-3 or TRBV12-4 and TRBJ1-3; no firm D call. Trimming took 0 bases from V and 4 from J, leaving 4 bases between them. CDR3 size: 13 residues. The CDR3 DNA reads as TGTGCCAGCAGTTTAGCCGGCGGAAACACCATATATTTT. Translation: CASSLAGGNTIYF.

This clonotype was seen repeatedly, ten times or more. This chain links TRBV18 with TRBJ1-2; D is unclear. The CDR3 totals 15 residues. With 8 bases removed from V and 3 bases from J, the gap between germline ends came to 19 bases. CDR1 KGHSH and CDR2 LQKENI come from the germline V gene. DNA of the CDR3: TGTGCCAGCAGCCTCCTTAGGGCCACAGACTATGGCTACACCTTC. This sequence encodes CASSLLRATDYGYTF.

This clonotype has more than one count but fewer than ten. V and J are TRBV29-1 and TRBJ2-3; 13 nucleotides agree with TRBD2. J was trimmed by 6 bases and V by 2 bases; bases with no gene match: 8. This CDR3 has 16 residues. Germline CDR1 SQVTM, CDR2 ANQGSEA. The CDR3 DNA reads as TGCAGCGTTGAACCTGGACTAGCGGGAGTAGCGGATACGCAGTATTTT. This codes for CSVEPGLAGVADTQYF.

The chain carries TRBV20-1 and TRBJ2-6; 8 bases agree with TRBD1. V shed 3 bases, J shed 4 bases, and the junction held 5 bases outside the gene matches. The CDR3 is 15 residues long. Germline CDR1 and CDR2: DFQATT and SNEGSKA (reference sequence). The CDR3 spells CSASGRGLGANVLTF. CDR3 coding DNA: TGCAGTGCTAGCGGCAGGGGGCTCGGGGCCAACGTCCTGACTTTC.

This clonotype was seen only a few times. Here the CDR3 DNA reads TGCAGTGCTAGTAGACTGGGAGCCAAAAACATTCAGTACTTC. This translates into CSASRLGAKNIQYF. The V gene is TRBV20-1, the J gene TRBJ2-4; D remains ambiguous. The length of the CDR3 is 14 residues. The V gene's germline CDR1 is DFQATT and CDR2 SNEGSKA (reference sequence). Trimming removed 3 bases at V and 0 bases at J, with 9 bases between.

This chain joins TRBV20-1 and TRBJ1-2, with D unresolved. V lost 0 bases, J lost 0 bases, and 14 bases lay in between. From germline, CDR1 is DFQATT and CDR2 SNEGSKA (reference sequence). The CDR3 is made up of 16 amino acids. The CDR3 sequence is CSARDRVVGSNYGYTF. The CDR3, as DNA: TGCAGTGCTAGAGATCGTGTCGTGGGCTCTAACTATGGCTACACCTTC.

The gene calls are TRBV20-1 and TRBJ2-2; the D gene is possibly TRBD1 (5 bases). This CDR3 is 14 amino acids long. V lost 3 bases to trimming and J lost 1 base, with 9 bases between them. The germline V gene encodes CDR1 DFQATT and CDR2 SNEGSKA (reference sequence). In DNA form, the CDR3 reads TGCAGTGCTAGGGACGGACAGAACACCGGGGAGCTGTTTTTT. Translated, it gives CSARDGQNTGELFF.

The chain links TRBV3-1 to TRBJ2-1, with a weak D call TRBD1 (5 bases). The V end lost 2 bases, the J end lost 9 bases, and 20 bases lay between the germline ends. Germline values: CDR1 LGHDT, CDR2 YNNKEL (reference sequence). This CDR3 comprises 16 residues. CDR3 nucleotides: TGTGCCAGCAGCCAATTTGGGCAGGGAATAAACGGTGAGCAGTTCTTC. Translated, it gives CASSQFGQGINGEQFF.

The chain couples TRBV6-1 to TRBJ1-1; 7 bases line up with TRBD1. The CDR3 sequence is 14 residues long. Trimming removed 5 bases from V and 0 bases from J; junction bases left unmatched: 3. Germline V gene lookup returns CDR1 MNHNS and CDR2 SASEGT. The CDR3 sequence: CASSTRGLNTEAFF. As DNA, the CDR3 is TGTGCCAGCAGTACCAGGGGGTTGAACACTGAAGCTTTCTTT.

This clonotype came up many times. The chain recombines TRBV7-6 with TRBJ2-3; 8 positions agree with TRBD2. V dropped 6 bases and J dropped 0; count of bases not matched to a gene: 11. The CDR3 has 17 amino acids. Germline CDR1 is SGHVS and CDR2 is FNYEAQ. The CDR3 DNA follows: TGTGCCAGCAGTCCTATCGGGGCTAGCGGGAGCACAGATACGCAGTATTTT. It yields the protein CASSPIGASGSTDTQYF.

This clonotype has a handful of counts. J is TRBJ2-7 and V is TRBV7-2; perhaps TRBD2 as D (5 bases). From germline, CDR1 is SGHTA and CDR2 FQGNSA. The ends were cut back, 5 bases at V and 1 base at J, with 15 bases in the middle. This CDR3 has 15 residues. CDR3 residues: CASSTSSVGSYEQYF. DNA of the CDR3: TGTGCCAGCAGCACCAGTAGCGTGGGGTCCTACGAGCAGTACTTC.

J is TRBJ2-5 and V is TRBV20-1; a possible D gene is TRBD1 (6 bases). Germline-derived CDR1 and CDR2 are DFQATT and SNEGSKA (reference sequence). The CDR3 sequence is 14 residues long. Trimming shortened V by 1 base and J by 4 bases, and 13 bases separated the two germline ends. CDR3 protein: CSARGVGRGETQYF. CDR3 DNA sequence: TGCAGTGCTAGAGGGGTCGGCAGGGGAGAGACCCAGTACTTC.

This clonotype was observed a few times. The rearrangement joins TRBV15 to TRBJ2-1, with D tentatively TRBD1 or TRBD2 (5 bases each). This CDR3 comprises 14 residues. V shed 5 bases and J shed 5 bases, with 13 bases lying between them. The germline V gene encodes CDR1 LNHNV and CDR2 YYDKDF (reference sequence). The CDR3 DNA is TGTGCCACCAGCCCCTACCCGGGACACAATGAGCAGTTCTTC. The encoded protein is CATSPYPGHNEQFF.

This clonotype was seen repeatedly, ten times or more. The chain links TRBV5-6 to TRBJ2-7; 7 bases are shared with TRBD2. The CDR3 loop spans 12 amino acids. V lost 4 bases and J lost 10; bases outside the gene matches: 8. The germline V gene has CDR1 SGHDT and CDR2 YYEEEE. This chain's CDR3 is CASSVSRDYQYF. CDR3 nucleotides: TGTGCCAGCAGCGTTTCCCGGGACTACCAGTACTTC.

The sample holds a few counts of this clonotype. The CDR3 bases are TGCAGCGTTGCTGGCCGACAGGACAACTACAATGAGCAGTTCTTC. Its protein is CSVAGRQDNYNEQFF. The chain joins TRBV29-1 to TRBJ2-1; TRBD1 is a possible D gene (6 bases). Between the trimmed V and J ends, which lost 4 bases and 3 bases, there was a span of 16 bases. Germline lookup yields CDR1 SQVTM and CDR2 ANQGSEA. This CDR3 comprises 15 residues.

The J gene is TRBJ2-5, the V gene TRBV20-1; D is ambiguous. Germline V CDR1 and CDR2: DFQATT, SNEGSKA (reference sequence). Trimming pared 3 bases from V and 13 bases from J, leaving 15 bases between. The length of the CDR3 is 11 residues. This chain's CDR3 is CSASSWASRYF. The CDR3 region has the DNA TGCAGTGCTAGTTCCTGGGCCTCCCGGTACTTC.

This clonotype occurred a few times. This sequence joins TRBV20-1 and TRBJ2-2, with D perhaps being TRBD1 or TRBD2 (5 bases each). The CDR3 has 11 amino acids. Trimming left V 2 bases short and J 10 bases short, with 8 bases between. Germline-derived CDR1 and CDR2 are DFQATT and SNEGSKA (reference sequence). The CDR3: CSARQGEELFF. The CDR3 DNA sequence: TGCAGTGCTAGACAGGGAGAGGAGCTGTTTTTT.

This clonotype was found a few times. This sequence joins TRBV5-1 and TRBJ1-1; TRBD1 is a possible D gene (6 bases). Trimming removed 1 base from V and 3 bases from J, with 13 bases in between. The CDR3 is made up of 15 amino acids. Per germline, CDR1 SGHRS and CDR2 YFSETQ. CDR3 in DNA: TGCGCCAGCAGCTTGATGCCAGGGGTGGACACTGAAGCTTTCTTT. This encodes CASSLMPGVDTEAFF.

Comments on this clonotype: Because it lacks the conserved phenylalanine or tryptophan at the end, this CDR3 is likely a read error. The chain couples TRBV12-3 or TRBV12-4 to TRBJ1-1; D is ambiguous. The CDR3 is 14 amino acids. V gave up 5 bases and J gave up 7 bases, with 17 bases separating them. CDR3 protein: CASSPPGKVLEAFY. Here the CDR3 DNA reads TGTGCCAGCAGTCCCCCCGGGAAGGTACTTGAAGCTTTCTAT.

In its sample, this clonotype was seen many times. The CDR3 loop reads CARRRGRDTQYF. The CDR3 DNA reads TGTGCCCGACGCCGGGGCCGGGATACGCAGTATTTT. This chain links TRBV6-4 with TRBJ2-3; D tentatively reads TRBD1 or TRBD2 (5 bases each). Germline V gene sequence: CDR1 MRHNA, CDR2 SNTAGT. The CDR3 length is 12 residues. Trimming took off 11 bases at V and 6 bases at J, with 15 bases between the two ends.